This TCR beta chain was found in a study of neurological immune-mediated disorders. Per germline, CDR1 MNHEY and CDR2 SMNVEV (reference sequence). Trimming removed 5 bases at V and 2 bases at J, with 10 bases between. CDR3 length: 14 residues. Worth noting for this clonotype: The antigen is undetermined.

Synthesis of cDNA was carried out by template-switch 5'RACE. The reaction used 10-nucleotide random UMIs. TCRdb reprocessed the 5' RACE reads via MiXCR and lists one record per CDR3 protein. The sample lists roughly 39,000 distinct CDR3 sequences, roughly 6.9% occurring once. Broader study findings: Patients with HTLV-1-associated myelopathy showed the most TCR clonal expansion. Those with multiple sclerosis showed the least, falling below healthy controls.

The TCR comes from a man over 45 in good health. V usage is TRBV27 and J usage is TRBJ2-1; maybe TRBD2 (5 bases). Sequenced input: CD4+ T cells from blood. CDR3 coding DNA: TGTGCCAGCAGTAATAGCGCTACCTACAATGAGCAGTTCTTC. Translating gives CASSNSATYNEQFF.